What follows describes a single TCR beta chain. The antigen remains undetermined. These data come from a study of OX40 agonist ivuxolimab in advanced cancers. At the level of the study: Partial responses, seen in three patients, involved one hepatocellular carcinoma and two cutaneous melanomas. Regarding the study as a whole: Clonal expansion among partial responders at 0.1-3.0 mg/kg ranked near the lowest. In the 0.1 to 3.0 mg/kg range, CD4+ and CD8+ blood T cells had expanded clonally by week 6.

Individuals having autoimmune disease history or systemic immunosuppression were not enrolled. Profiling relied on immunoSEQ multiplex PCR, and the TCRdb table lists in-frame clones only, not all of them. This table holds tens of thousands of clones, 90% to 95% found once. Sequenced material: CD4+ or CD8+ T cells sorted from blood, taken in a trial of the OX40 agonist ivuxolimab. The clonotype comes from an adult with an advanced solid tumor such as melanoma, head and neck, liver or kidney cancer.

The CDR3 bases are TGTGCCAGCACCCTCTTTACAGATACGCAGTATTTT. This translates into CASTLFTDTQYF. The J gene is TRBJ2-3, the V gene TRBV2, with D uncertain. The germline V gene has CDR1 SNHLY and CDR2 FYNNEI. Trimming stripped 7 bases from V and 3 bases from J, with 8 bases between. CDR3 length: 12 residues.